This TCR beta chain was captured by sequencing in a study of blood T cells in healthy people across ages. Findings and caveats of the study: Getting older went along with TCR beta diversity per million T cells dropping roughly linearly.

This clonotype was picked up many times. What it recognizes is unknown. The CDR3 contains 14 residues. Germline V CDR1 and CDR2: SGHTA, FQGNSA. Trimming pared 0 bases from V and 4 bases from J, leaving 10 bases between. Healthy Caucasians from Russia aged about 6 to 95 served as donors. For the second PCR, which ran for 7 to 11 cycles, a sample-barcoded 5' primer and a J-beta primer mix were used. TCRdb used MiXCR to reprocess the 5' RACE reads, holding one entry per CDR3 protein. Of 700,000 to 800,000 distinct CDR3 sequences detected, around 46% appear once; the ten largest clones hold more than 20%. The rearrangement joins TRBV7-2 to TRBJ2-7; D is perhaps TRBD2 (5 bases). Sequencing input: blood. The clonotype was recovered from an older woman in good health. The CDR3 DNA sequence: TGTGCCAGCAGCTTAGCCTCGGGAATGTACGAGCAGTACTTC. Amino acids: CASSLASGMYEQYF.